This TCR beta chain was found in a study of cytomegalovirus exposure and HLA in healthy donors. This CDR3 is 16 amino acids long. V was pared by 2 bases and J by 4 bases, with 18 bases between. Germline V gene data show CDR1 as SGDLS and CDR2 as YYNGEE. Researchers ran the PCR with 60 Vbeta and 13 Jbeta primers. Sequencing used immunoSEQ multiplex PCR; TCRdb keeps in-frame clones, though not all of them. This sample has roughly 100,000 clones; 75% occur once, and the top ten carry around 3%. The rearrangement uses TRBV9 and TRBJ1-2; possible D gene TRBD1, 5 bases. The clonotype was recovered from a male donor in good health and CMV-seropositive. The material sequenced was PBMCs. This CDR3 reads CASSVGFRGTGYGYTF. The CDR3 DNA sequence: TGTGCCAGCAGCGTGGGGTTTCGGGGGACTGGCTATGGCTACACCTTC.